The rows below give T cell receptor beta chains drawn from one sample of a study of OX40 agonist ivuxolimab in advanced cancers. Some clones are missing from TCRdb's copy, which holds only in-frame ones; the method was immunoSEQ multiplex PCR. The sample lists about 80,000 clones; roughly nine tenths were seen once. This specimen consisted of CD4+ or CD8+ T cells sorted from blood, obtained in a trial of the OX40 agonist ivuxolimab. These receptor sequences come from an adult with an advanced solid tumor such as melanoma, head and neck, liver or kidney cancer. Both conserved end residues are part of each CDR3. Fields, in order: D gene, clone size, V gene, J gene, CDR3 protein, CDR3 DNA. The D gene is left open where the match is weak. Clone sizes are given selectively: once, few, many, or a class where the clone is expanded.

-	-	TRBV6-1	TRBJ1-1	CASRTGLNTEAFF	TGTGCCAGCAGGACAGGTTTGAACACTGAAGCTTTCTTT
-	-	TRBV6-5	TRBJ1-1	CASSYQGGTEAFF	TGTGCCAGCAGTTACCAGGGAGGCACTGAAGCTTTCTTT
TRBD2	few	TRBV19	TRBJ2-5	CASSLAGVQETQYF	TGTGCCAGTAGTTTAGCGGGAGTCCAAGAGACCCAGTACTTC
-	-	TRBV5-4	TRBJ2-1	CASSQKSQGSEQFF	TGTGCCAGCAGTCAAAAATCACAGGGTTCTGAGCAGTTCTTC
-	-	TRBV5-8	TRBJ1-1	CASSLRVLNTEAFF	TGTGCCAGCAGCTTAAGGGTGTTGAACACTGAAGCTTTCTTT
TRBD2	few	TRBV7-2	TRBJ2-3	CASSTGTSGADTQYF	TGTGCCAGCAGCACCGGGACTAGCGGTGCAGATACGCAGTATTTT
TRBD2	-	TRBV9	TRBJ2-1	CASSLSGGSGVGNEQFF	TGTGCCAGCAGCCTATCGGGAGGGAGCGGGGTGGGTAATGAGCAGTTCTTC
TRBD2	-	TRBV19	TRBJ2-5	CASSISSSGAGTAYQETQYF	TGTGCCAGTAGTATAAGCTCGAGCGGGGCAGGGACTGCGTACCAAGAGACCCAGTACTTC
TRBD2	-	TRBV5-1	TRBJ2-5	CASRNSGTSGQETQYF	TGCGCCAGCAGAAATTCCGGGACTAGCGGACAAGAGACCCAGTACTTC
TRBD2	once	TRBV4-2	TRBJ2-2	CASSQGLASGRGEELFF	TGTGCCAGCAGCCAAGGTTTGGCTAGCGGGAGAGGTGAGGAGCTGTTTTTT
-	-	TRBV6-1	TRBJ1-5	CASSGASSIRGNQPQHF	TGTGCCAGCAGTGGGGCGTCGTCAATCAGGGGCAATCAGCCCCAGCATTTT
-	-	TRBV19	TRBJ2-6	CASSSQTGRGGTGANVLTF	TGTGCCAGTAGTAGTCAGACGGGTCGGGGTGGCACTGGGGCCAACGTCCTGACTTTC
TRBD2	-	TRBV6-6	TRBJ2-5	CASSYVLAGSETQYF	TGTGCCAGCAGTTACGTTCTAGCGGGATCAGAGACCCAGTACTTC
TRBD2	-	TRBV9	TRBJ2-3	CASSPGLAGGGTDTQYF	TGTGCCAGCAGCCCGGGACTAGCGGGAGGTGGTACAGATACGCAGTATTTT
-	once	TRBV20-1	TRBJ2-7	CSAAGVEQYF	TGCAGTGCTGCAGGGGTCGAGCAGTACTTC
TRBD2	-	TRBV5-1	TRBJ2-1	CASSLEGSGRNEQFF	TGCGCCAGCAGCTTGGAAGGTAGCGGGAGAAATGAGCAGTTCTTC